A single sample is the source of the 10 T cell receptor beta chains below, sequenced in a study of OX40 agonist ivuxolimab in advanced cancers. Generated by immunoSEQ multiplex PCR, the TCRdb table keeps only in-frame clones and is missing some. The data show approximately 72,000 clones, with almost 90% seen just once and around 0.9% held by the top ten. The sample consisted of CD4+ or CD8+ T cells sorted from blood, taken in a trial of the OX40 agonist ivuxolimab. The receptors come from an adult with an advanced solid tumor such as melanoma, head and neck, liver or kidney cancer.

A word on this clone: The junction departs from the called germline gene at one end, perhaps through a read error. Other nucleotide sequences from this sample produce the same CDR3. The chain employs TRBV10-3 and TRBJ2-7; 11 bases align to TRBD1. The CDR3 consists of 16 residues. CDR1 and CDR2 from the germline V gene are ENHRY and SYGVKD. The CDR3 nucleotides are TGTGCCATCAGTGACCCCGGGACAGGGGGTTCCTACGAGCAATACTTC. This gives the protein CAISDPGTGGSYEQYF.

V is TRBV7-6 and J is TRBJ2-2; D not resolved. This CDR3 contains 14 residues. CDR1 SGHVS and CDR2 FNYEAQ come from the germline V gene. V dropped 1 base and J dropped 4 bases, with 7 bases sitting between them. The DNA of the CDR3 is TGTGCCAGCAGCTTAGAGGCCACCACCGGGGAGCTGTTTTTT. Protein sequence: CASSLEATTGELFF. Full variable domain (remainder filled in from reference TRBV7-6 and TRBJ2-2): GAGVSQSPRYKVTKRGQDVALRCDPISGHVSLYWYRQALGQGPEFLTYFNYEAQQDKSGLPNDRFSAERPEGSISTLTIQRTEQRDSAMYRCASSLEATTGELFFGEGSRLTVL.

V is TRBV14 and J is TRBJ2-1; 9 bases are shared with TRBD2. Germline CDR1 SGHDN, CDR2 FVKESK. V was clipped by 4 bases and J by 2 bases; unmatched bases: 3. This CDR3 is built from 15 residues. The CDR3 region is CASSPLAGAYNEQFF. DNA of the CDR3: TGTGCCAGCAGCCCCTTAGCGGGAGCCTACAATGAGCAGTTCTTC.

The CDR3 coding sequence is TGTGCCAGCAGTTTAATGGGGGCGCACACCGGGGAGCTGTTTTTT. Its translation is CASSLMGAHTGELFF. This chain joins TRBV27 and TRBJ2-2; a weak D match, TRBD1 (6 bases). There are 15 residues in the CDR3. V lost 2 bases and J 3 bases, leaving 10 bases between the germline ends. Germline CDR1 is MNHEY and CDR2 is SMNVEV (reference sequence).

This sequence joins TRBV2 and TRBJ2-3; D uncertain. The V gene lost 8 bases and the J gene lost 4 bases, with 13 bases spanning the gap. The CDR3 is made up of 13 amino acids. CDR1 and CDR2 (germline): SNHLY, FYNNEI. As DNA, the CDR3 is TGTGCCAGCGGGTTAGAGGCGTCAGATACGCAGTATTTT. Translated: CASGLEASDTQYF.

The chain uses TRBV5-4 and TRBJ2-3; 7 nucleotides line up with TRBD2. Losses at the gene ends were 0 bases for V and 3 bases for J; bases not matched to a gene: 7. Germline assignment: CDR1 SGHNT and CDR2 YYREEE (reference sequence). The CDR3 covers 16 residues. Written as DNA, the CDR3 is TGTGCCAGCAGCTTGGACCAAATACTAGCGACAGATACGCAGTATTTT. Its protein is CASSLDQILATDTQYF.

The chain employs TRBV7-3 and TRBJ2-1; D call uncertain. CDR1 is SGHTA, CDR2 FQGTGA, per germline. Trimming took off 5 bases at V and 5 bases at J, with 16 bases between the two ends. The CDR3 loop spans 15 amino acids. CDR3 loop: CASSRDQNQHNEQFF. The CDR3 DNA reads TGTGCCAGCAGCAGAGACCAAAATCAGCACAATGAGCAGTTCTTC.

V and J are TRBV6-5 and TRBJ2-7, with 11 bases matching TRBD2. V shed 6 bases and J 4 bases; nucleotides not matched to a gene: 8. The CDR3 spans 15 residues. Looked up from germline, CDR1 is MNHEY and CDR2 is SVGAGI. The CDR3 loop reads CASSPRLAGKYEQYF. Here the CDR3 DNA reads TGTGCCAGCAGCCCCAGACTAGCGGGAAAGTACGAGCAGTACTTC.

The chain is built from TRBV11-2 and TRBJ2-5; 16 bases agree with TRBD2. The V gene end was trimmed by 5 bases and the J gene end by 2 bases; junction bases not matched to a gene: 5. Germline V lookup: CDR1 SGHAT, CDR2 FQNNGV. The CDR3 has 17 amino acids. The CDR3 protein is CASSTPGLAGGQETQYF. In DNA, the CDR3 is TGTGCCAGCAGCACGCCGGGACTAGCGGGAGGGCAAGAGACCCAGTACTTC.

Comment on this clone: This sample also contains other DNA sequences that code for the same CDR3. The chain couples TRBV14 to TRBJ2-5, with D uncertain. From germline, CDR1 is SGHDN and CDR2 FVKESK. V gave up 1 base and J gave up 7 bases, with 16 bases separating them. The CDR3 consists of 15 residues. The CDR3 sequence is CASSQGMGRYVTQYF. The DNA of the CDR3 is TGTGCCAGCAGCCAAGGGATGGGCCGCTATGTGACCCAGTACTTC.